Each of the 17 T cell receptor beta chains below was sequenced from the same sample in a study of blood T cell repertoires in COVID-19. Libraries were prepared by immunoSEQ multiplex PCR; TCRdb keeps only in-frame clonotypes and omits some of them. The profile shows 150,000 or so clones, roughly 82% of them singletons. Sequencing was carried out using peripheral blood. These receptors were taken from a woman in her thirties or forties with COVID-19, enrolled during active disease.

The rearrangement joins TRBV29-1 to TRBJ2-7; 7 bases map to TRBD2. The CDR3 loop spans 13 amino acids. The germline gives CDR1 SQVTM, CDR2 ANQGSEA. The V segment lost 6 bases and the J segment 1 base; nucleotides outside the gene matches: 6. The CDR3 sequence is CSVHSGESYEQYF. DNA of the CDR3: TGCAGCGTACACAGCGGGGAATCCTACGAGCAGTACTTC.

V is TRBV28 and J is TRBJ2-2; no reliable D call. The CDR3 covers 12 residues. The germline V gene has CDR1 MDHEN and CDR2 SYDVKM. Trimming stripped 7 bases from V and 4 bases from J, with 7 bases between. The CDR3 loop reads CASKAATGELFF. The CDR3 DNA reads TGTGCCAGCAAGGCGGCCACCGGGGAGCTGTTTTTT. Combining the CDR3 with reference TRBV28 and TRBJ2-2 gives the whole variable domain DVKVTQSSRYLVKRTGEKVFLECVQDMDHENMFWYRQDPGLGLRLIYFSYDVKMKEKGDIPEGYSVSREKKERFSLILESASTNQTSMYLCASKAATGELFFGEGSRLTVL.

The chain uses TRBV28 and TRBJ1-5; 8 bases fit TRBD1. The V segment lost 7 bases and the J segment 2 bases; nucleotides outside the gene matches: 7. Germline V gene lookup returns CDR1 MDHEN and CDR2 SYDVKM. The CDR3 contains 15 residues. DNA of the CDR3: TGTGCCAGCATTCAGGGGGCAAGTGGCAATCAGCCCCAGCATTTT. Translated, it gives CASIQGASGNQPQHF.

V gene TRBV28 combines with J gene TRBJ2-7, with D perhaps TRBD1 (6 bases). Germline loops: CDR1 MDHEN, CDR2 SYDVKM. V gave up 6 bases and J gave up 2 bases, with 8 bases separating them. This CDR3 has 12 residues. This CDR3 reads CASRRTAYEQYF. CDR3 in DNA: TGTGCCAGCAGGCGGACAGCCTACGAGCAGTACTTC.

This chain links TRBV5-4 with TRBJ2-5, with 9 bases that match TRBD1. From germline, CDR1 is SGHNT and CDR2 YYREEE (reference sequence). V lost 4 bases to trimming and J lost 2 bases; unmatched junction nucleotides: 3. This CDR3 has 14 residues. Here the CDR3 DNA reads TGTGCCAGCAGCCGGGACAGGGAGCAAGAGACCCAGTACTTC. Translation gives CASSRDREQETQYF. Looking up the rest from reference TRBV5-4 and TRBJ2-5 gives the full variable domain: ETGVTQSPTHLIKTRGQQVTLRCSSQSGHNTVSWYQQALGQGPQFIFQYYREEENGRGNFPPRFSGLQFPNYSSELNVNALELDDSALYLCASSRDREQETQYFGPGTRLLVL.

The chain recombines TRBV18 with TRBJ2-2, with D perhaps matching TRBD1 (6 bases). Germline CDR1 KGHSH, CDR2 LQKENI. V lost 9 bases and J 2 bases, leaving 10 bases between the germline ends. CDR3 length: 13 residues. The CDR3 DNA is TGTGCCAGTAGGACAGCTAACACCGGGGAGCTGTTTTTT. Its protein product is CASRTANTGELFF.

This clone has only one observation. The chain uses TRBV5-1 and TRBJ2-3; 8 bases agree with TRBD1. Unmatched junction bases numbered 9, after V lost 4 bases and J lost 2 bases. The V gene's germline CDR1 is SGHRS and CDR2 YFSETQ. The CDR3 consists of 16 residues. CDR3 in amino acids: CASSLGTGSSTDTQYF. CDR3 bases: TGCGCCAGCAGCCTAGGGACAGGCTCTTCCACAGATACGCAGTATTTT.

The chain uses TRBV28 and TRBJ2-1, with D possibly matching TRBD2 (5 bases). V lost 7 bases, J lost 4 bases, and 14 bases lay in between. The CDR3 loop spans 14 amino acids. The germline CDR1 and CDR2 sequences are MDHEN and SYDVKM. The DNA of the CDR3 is TGTGCCAGCACCCGTGGAGGATTGTACAATGAGCAGTTCTTC. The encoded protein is CASTRGGLYNEQFF.

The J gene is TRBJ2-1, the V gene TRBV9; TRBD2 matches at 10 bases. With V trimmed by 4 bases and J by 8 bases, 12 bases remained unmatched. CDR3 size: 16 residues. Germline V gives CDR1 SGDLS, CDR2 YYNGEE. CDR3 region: CASSLRAGGWGDEQFF. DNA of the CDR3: TGTGCCAGCAGCTTACGAGCGGGAGGGTGGGGGGATGAGCAGTTCTTC.

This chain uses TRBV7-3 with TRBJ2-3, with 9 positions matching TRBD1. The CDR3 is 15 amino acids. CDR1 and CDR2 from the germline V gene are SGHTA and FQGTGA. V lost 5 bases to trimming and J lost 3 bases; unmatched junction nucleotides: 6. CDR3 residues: CASSHSGQGTDTQYF. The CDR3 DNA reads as TGTGCCAGCAGCCATTCAGGACAGGGGACAGATACGCAGTATTTT.

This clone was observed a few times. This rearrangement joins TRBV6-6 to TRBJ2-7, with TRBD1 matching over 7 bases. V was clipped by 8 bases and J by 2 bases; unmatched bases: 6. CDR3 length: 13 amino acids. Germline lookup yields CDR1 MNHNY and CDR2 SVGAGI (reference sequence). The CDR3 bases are TGTGCCAGCTCCTTTGACAGGGCCTACGAGCAGTACGTC. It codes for CASSFDRAYEQYV.

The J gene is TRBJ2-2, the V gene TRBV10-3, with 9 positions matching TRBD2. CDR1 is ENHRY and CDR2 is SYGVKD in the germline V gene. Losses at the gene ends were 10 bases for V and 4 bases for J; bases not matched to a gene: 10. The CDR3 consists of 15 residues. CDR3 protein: CATRGREGSTGELFF. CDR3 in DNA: TGTGCCACCAGAGGGCGGGAGGGGAGCACCGGGGAGCTGTTTTTT.

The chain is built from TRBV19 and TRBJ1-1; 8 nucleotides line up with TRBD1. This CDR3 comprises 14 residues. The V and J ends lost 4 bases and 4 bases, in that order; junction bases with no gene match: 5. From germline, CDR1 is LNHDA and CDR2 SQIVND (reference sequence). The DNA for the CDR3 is TGTGCCAGTAGTAGCGGACAGGGAAGCACTGAAGCTTTCTTT. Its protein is CASSSGQGSTEAFF.

The CDR3 DNA is TGTGCCATCAGTACAGGGGACGGCCGAACTTCACCCCTCCACTTT. This codes for CAISTGDGRTSPLHF. The rearrangement uses TRBV10-3 and TRBJ1-6; TRBD1 matches 7 bases. V lost 5 bases to trimming and J lost 9 bases; unmatched junction nucleotides: 10. Germline CDR1 ENHRY, CDR2 SYGVKD. CDR3 length equals 15 residues.

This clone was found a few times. CDR3 in amino acids: CASSLGADPSYNEQFF. CDR3 in DNA: TGCGCCAGCAGCCTAGGGGCAGACCCTTCCTACAATGAGCAGTTCTTC. The chain is built from TRBV4-1 and TRBJ2-1; tentatively, D is TRBD1 (5 bases). This CDR3 comprises 16 residues. The V and J ends lost 4 bases and 1 base respectively, with 14 bases between them. Germline V CDR1 and CDR2: MGHRA, YSYEKL.

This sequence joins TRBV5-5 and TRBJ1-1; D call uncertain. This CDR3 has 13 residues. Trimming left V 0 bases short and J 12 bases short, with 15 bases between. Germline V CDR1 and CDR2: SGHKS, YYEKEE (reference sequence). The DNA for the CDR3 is TGTGCCAGCAGCTTGGAGAGGTCGCATCAACCTTTCTTT. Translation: CASSLERSHQPFF.

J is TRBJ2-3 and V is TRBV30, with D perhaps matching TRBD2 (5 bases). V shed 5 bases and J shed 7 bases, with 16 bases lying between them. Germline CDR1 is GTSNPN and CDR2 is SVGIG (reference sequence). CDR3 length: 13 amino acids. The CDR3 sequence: CAWEASRVHTQYF. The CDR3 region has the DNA TGTGCCTGGGAGGCTAGCAGAGTACATACGCAGTATTTT.